These 14 T cell receptor beta chains were all obtained from the same sample, sequenced in a study of a mutant IDH1 vaccine in newly diagnosed glioma. Some clones are missing from TCRdb's copy, which holds only in-frame ones; the method was immunoSEQ multiplex PCR. The sample has tens of thousands of clones, over 80% seen once. No antigen has been identified for these receptors. The time point denotes: week 47, end of study. Every vaccine dose comprised 300 ug of mutant IDH1 20-mer peptide plus topical imiquimod. The specimen comprised PBMCs, sampled from a glioma patient whose treatment included an IDH1 peptide vaccine. These TCRs come from a man aged 25 to 40 with glioma.

The J gene is TRBJ1-5, the V gene TRBV7-2; the D gene is possibly TRBD1 (5 bases). Trimming left V 1 base short and J 0 bases short, with 10 bases between. The CDR3 has 16 amino acids. CDR1 is SGHTA and CDR2 is FQGNSA in the germline V gene. CDR3 nucleotides: TGTGCCAGCAGCTTAGTAAAGGGGAATAGCAATCAGCCCCAGCATTTT. Translating gives CASSLVKGNSNQPQHF. The full variable domain, rest sourced from reference TRBV7-2 and TRBJ1-5, is GAGVSQSPSNKVTEKGKDVELRCDPISGHTALYWYRQSLGQGLEFLIYFQGNSAPDKSGLPSDRFSAERTGGSVSTLTIQRTQQEDSAVYLCASSLVKGNSNQPQHFGDGTRLSIL.

V is TRBV7-8 and J is TRBJ2-7; possible D gene TRBD1, 6 bases. V lost 7 bases, J lost 0 bases, and 13 bases lay in between. The CDR3 contains 14 residues. CDR1 and CDR2 (germline): SGHVS, FQNEAQ. The CDR3 coding sequence is TGTGCCAGCAAAGCGGCAGGGGACTCCTACGAGCAGTACTTC. Protein product: CASKAAGDSYEQYF. Drawing the rest from reference TRBV7-8 and TRBJ2-7, the complete variable domain is GAGVSQSPRYKVAKRGQDVALRCDPISGHVSLFWYQQALGQGPEFLTYFQNEAQLDKSGLPSDRFFAERPEGSVSTLKIQRTQQEDSAVYLCASKAAGDSYEQYFGPGTRLTVT.

The gene calls are TRBV29-1 and TRBJ1-5, with D possibly being TRBD1 (5 bases). The germline gives CDR1 SQVTM, CDR2 ANQGSEA. V was cut by 6 bases and J by 0 bases, with 12 bases left in between. The CDR3 runs 14 residues. The CDR3 nucleotides are TGCAGCGTACGTCAGGGTAATAGCAATCAGCCCCAGCATTTT. Translation gives CSVRQGNSNQPQHF.

The chain carries TRBV7-6 and TRBJ1-4, with D unresolved. The CDR3 consists of 15 residues. Germline CDR1 reads SGHVS; CDR2 reads FNYEAQ. V was pared by 2 bases and J by 4 bases, with 11 bases between. For the CDR3, the DNA is TGTGCCAGCAGCTTATCGGGCGGATTTAATGAAAAACTGTTTTTT. As protein: CASSLSGGFNEKLFF.

The rearrangement joins TRBV11-2 to TRBJ1-1, with D maybe TRBD1 (6 bases). The CDR3 runs 13 residues. The germline CDR1 and CDR2 sequences are SGHAT and FQNNGV. V lost 4 bases to trimming and J lost 1 base, with 7 bases between them. The DNA for the CDR3 is TGTGCCAGCAGCTCGGGACAGAACACTGAAGCTTTCTTT. This translates into CASSSGQNTEAFF.

V gene TRBV21-1 combines with J gene TRBJ1-2. TRBV21-1 has pseudogene status. The CDR3 consists of 13 residues. The CDR3 here is CASSKGQRDGYTF. CDR3 coding DNA: TGTGCCAGCAGCAAAGGTCAGAGAGATGGCTACACCTTC.

The chain joins TRBV5-1 to TRBJ2-1; 9 positions agree with TRBD1. This CDR3 comprises 16 residues. The germline V gene has CDR1 SGHRS and CDR2 YFSETQ. V trimming: 2 bases; J trimming: 8 bases; junction bases outside the gene matches: 11. This chain's CDR3 is CASSLTGTGNFDEQFF. Here the CDR3 DNA reads TGCGCCAGCAGCTTAACCGGGACAGGGAATTTCGATGAGCAGTTCTTC. The complete variable domain, with remaining parts taken from reference TRBV5-1 and TRBJ2-1, reads KAGVTQTPRYLIKTRGQQVTLSCSPISGHRSVSWYQQTPGQGLQFLFEYFSETQRNKGNFPGRFSGRQFSNSRSEMNVSTLELGDSALYLCASSLTGTGNFDEQFFGPGTRLTVL.

The rearrangement uses TRBV18 and TRBJ2-3; D perhaps matches TRBD2 (6 bases). Per the germline V gene, CDR1 is KGHSH and CDR2 is LQKENI. This CDR3 spans 14 amino acids. V was trimmed by 0 bases and J by 3 bases, leaving 7 bases between them. DNA for the CDR3: TGTGCCAGCTCACCACCGGCGGGGACAGATACGCAGTATTTT. It encodes CASSPPAGTDTQYF.

The V gene is TRBV5-1, the J gene TRBJ2-1; perhaps TRBD1 as D (5 bases). The CDR3 has 14 residues. Trimming removed 1 base at V and 8 bases at J, with 13 bases between. Per germline, CDR1 SGHRS and CDR2 YFSETQ. CDR3 coding DNA: TGCGCCAGCAGCTTGAGGGGTAGAGAGGATGAGCAGTTCTTC. This translates into CASSLRGREDEQFF.

The chain has TRBV5-6 and TRBJ1-5; D possibly corresponds to TRBD1 (5 bases). Germline V gene data show CDR1 as SGHDT and CDR2 as YYEEEE. This CDR3 is 14 amino acids long. Trimming took 3 bases from V and 0 from J, leaving 7 bases between them. CDR3: CASSSQGSNQPQHF. The CDR3 coding sequence is TGTGCCAGCAGCTCGCAGGGTAGCAATCAGCCCCAGCATTTT.

The chain recombines TRBV7-6 with TRBJ2-2, with no clear D. V shed 0 bases and J shed 1 base, with 12 bases lying between them. The CDR3 runs 17 residues. Germline-derived CDR1 and CDR2 are SGHVS and FNYEAQ. The CDR3 coding sequence is TGTGCCAGCAGCTTAGCGTTCGGAGAGAAGAACACCGGGGAGCTGTTTTTT. Translating gives CASSLAFGEKNTGELFF.

V gene TRBV30 combines with J gene TRBJ2-2; 13 bases are shared with TRBD2. The CDR3 contains 17 residues. The V and J ends lost 2 bases and 5 bases, in that order; junction bases with no gene match: 8. The germline CDR1 and CDR2 sequences are GTSNPN and SVGIG (reference sequence). Here the CDR3 reads CAWSRTSGGLRTGELFF. CDR3 nucleotides: TGTGCCTGGAGTCGGACTAGCGGGGGCCTGAGAACCGGGGAGCTGTTTTTT.

The chain links TRBV19 to TRBJ1-5, with 8 positions matching TRBD1. Losses at the gene ends were 8 bases for V and 4 bases for J; bases not matched to a gene: 16. The CDR3 contains 17 residues. Germline CDR1 and CDR2: LNHDA and SQIVND (reference sequence). CDR3 nucleotides: TGTGCCAGTTTTCAGGGTACCGGGACAGGAATTAATCAGCCCCAGCATTTT. Its translation: CASFQGTGTGINQPQHF. The full variable domain, with the rest looked up from reference TRBV19 and TRBJ1-5, is DGGITQSPKYLFRKEGQNVTLSCEQNLNHDAMYWYRQDPGQGLRLIYYSQIVNDFQKGDIAEGYSVSREKKESFPLTVTSAQKNPTAFYLCASFQGTGTGINQPQHFGDGTRLSIL.

The CDR3: CASSLRPGVTGELFF. The CDR3 DNA reads TGTGCCAGCAGCTTAAGGCCAGGGGTCACCGGGGAGCTGTTTTTT. This chain connects TRBV11-3 to TRBJ2-2; perhaps TRBD1 as D (6 bases). CDR1 and CDR2 from the germline V gene are SGHNT and YENEEA. This CDR3 is built from 15 residues. Deletions cut 2 bases from V and 4 bases from J, with 11 bases between. Using reference TRBV11-3 and TRBJ2-2 for the parts outside the CDR3, the full variable domain is EAGVVQSPRYKIIEKKQPVAFWCNPISGHNTLYWYLQNLGQGPELLIRYENEEAVDDSQLPKDRFSAERLKGVDSTLKIQPAELGDSAVYLCASSLRPGVTGELFFGEGSRLTVL.